This is a list of T cell receptor beta chains from one sample in a study of shared clonotypes between healthy human individuals. Data came from immunoSEQ multiplex PCR; TCRdb stores just in-frame clones and leaves some out. The sample comprises about 2.4 million clones, 93% of which are singletons, and roughly 0.36% rests with the top ten. The sample was naive CD4+ T cells from PBMCs. Source of these receptors: a man aged 18 to 35 in good health. Some clones in this sample may be carry-over from other donors' samples. The conserved cysteine and the conserved F or W are not part of the CDR3 here. Size is omitted from some rows. Given values are once, few, many or a class for expanded clones.

j_gene	v_gene	abundance	CDR3aa
TRBJ1-1	TRBV5-4	.	ASSLNRGVITEAF
TRBJ1-2	TRBV6-6	.	ASSYSAANGYT
TRBJ2-1	TRBV9	.	ASSVGTLNEQF
TRBJ1-1	TRBV6-5	.	ASSFEGAPLSF
TRBJ1-1	TRBV5-1	few	ASSLSGNLNTEAF
TRBJ2-7	TRBV27	.	ASSLGSASGTLLYEQY
TRBJ2-5	TRBV5-1	.	ASSFRLAGEGTQY
TRBJ2-3	TRBV2	.	ASRVKVTDTQY
TRBJ2-7	TRBV7-2	.	ASSPRQGAYEQY
TRBJ2-7	TRBV11-2	once	ASSLVGGSHEQY
TRBJ1-1	TRBV4-3	.	ASSQEGHVNTEAF